This paragraph covers one TCR beta chain sequence. CDR3 length: 16 amino acids. With 4 bases removed from V and 0 bases from J, the gap between germline ends came to 16 bases. CDR1 is MGHRA and CDR2 is YSYEKL in the germline V gene. Authors' data handling: Reference gene primer amplification yielded estimated nucleated cell counts. Using immunoSEQ multiplex PCR, the repertoire was profiled, and TCRdb retains in-frame clones only, with some absent. V, J and clone size were drawn from that table, and D and trimming were deduced from the DNA. The sample yields 35,000 to 50,000 clones, about 87% seen once. This entry is derived from a study of blood T cell repertoires in COVID-19. About the research overall: Acute-phase and convalescent COVID-19 samples originated in the United States, Italy and Spain. Nucleic acid was either cDNA or gDNA, and it came from T cells, B-cell-depleted T cells, or PBMCs.

This clonotype was sampled from a man in his 60s with active COVID-19. Sequenced input: peripheral blood. The chain employs TRBV4-1 and TRBJ2-7; D gene ambiguous. The CDR3 reads CASSLSALVSSYEQYF. In nucleotides, the CDR3 is TGCGCCAGCAGCCTTTCCGCCCTTGTGAGCTCCTACGAGCAGTACTTC.